This T cell receptor (beta chain) stems from a study of shared clonotypes between healthy human individuals. Notes on the study in general: Larger estimated richness was generally seen in naive subsets than in memory subsets.

The CDR3 contains 15 residues. Trimming removed 7 bases from V and 2 bases from J; junction bases left unmatched: 7. Germline CDR1 SNHLY, CDR2 FYNNEI. A note on this clone: Its antigen is unidentified.

The authors distributed each subset's genomic DNA evenly over several immunoSEQ plates. Clones were read by immunoSEQ multiplex PCR, and TCRdb kept only the in-frame ones, dropping some. The repertoire holds about 680,000 clones, with more than 70% as singletons. Healthy and HIV-negative, the adult donors had no recent acute infections or vaccinations. The chain links TRBV2 to TRBJ1-5, with 8 bases identical to TRBD1. The clonotype originates from a woman aged 25-40 years in good health. Sequencing was done on a sample of memory CD4+ T cells sorted from blood. Subset described: CD45RA-negative fraction. CDR3 residues: CASTAGTGGNQPQHF. The CDR3 DNA follows: TGTGCCAGCACTGCCGGGACAGGAGGCAATCAGCCCCAGCATTTT.